This passage covers 25 T cell receptor beta chains from one sample sequenced in a study of identical twins (dated by TCRdb to 2016 to 2018). The library was built by means of 5' RACE. The sequencing machine was an Illumina HiSeq 2000. TCRdb's own reprocessing of the public reads used fastp at Q25 and MiXCR and kept productive beta chains. Rows are unified per CDR3 protein, each entry keeping the most common DNA and genes. The sample yields approximately 690,000 distinct CDR3 sequences; around 5.7% were counted once. The ten top clones hold approximately 1.6% of the sample. The sample was naive T cells sorted from blood. The cell subset or site label, as the study defines it: cells isolated with a human naive T-cell isolation kit. The receptors shown here come from a man between 18 and 29 years old in good health.

Ten or more counts support this clonotype. This chain connects TRBV15 to TRBJ2-3, with 16 bases aligning to TRBD2. Germline V gene sequence: CDR1 LNHNV, CDR2 YYDKDF (reference sequence). The V gene end was trimmed by 3 bases and the J gene end by 4 bases; junction bases not matched to a gene: 4. The CDR3 consists of 17 residues. The CDR3 region is CATSRGLAGGPADTQYF. CDR3 nucleotides: TGTGCCACCAGCAGGGGACTAGCGGGAGGGCCCGCAGATACGCAGTATTTT.

This clonotype was picked up many times. The V gene is TRBV29-1, the J gene TRBJ2-7; tentative D call: TRBD2 (5 bases). This CDR3 contains 14 residues. The V end lost 7 bases, the J end lost 3 bases, and 19 bases lay between the germline ends. Germline CDR1 and CDR2: SQVTM and ANQGSEA. The CDR3 loop is CSAWAQDSDYEQYF. As DNA, the CDR3 is TGCAGCGCCTGGGCCCAGGACTCTGACTACGAGCAGTACTTC.

The table lists this clonotype with many counts. The rearrangement joins TRBV3-1 to TRBJ2-7; D not certain. Germline V CDR1 and CDR2: LGHDT, YNNKEL (reference sequence). Trimming stripped 3 bases from V and 6 bases from J, with 6 bases between. The CDR3 runs 11 residues. Here the CDR3 reads CASSHRGEQYF. Here the CDR3 DNA reads TGTGCCAGCAGCCATAGAGGCGAGCAGTACTTC.

This rearrangement joins TRBV28 to TRBJ1-5, with TRBD1 matching over 7 bases. This CDR3 has 15 amino acids. With V trimmed by 3 bases and J by 5 bases, 7 bases remained unmatched. In germline, CDR1 is MDHEN, CDR2 SYDVKM. This CDR3 is CASSLFIGGYQPQHF. The DNA of the CDR3 is TGTGCCAGCAGTTTGTTTATAGGGGGCTATCAGCCCCAGCATTTT. The variable domain in full, with the rest retrieved from reference TRBV28 and TRBJ1-5, is DVKVTQSSRYLVKRTGEKVFLECVQDMDHENMFWYRQDPGLGLRLIYFSYDVKMKEKGDIPEGYSVSREKKERFSLILESASTNQTSMYLCASSLFIGGYQPQHFGDGTRLSIL.

J is TRBJ2-5 and V is TRBV7-2; tentative D call: TRBD2 (7 bases). Per germline, CDR1 SGHTA and CDR2 FQGNSA. The CDR3 is 13 residues long. The V end was cut by 6 bases, the J end by 3 bases, with 11 bases between. The CDR3 protein is CASRWGGEETQYF. The CDR3 coding sequence is TGTGCCAGCAGATGGGGGGGCGAAGAGACCCAGTACTTC.

The chain recombines TRBV27 with TRBJ2-7; maybe TRBD1 (5 bases). V dropped 4 bases and J dropped 5 bases, with 18 bases sitting between them. The CDR3 loop spans 15 amino acids. CDR1 is MNHEY and CDR2 is SMNVEV in the germline V gene (reference sequence). The CDR3 reads CASSSLFSGMDEQYF. The CDR3 region has the DNA TGTGCCAGCAGTTCCCTCTTTTCAGGGATGGACGAGCAGTACTTC.

This clonotype was found many times. This chain connects TRBV24-1 to TRBJ2-1; a possible D gene is TRBD2 (6 bases). The germline V gene has CDR1 KGHDR and CDR2 SFDVKD. CDR3 length equals 17 residues. The V end lost 1 base, the J end lost 5 bases, and 17 bases lay between the germline ends. CDR3 sequence reads: CATSDFNWGVMNNEQFF. The DNA of the CDR3 is TGTGCCACCAGTGATTTCAATTGGGGGGTGATGAACAATGAGCAGTTCTTC.

In its sample, this clonotype was seen many times. The genes are TRBV12-3 or TRBV12-4 and TRBJ1-6; D is uncertain. V lost 0 bases and J lost 12, with 9 bases in between. The CDR3 covers 13 residues. Written as DNA, the CDR3 is TGTGCCAGCAGTTTAGCAGGGCTGGGACCCCTCCACTTT. As protein: CASSLAGLGPLHF.

This clonotype was recorded many times. This sequence joins TRBV5-1 and TRBJ2-3; the match to TRBD2 covers 14 bases. The J segment lost 1 base and the V segment lost 4 bases, leaving 14 bases of the junction unmatched. Germline V lookup: CDR1 SGHRS, CDR2 YFSETQ. The CDR3 spans 20 residues. The chain's CDR3 is CASSIGTSGRMFTGTDTQYF. DNA of the CDR3: TGCGCCAGCAGCATAGGGACTAGCGGGAGAATGTTTACGGGCACAGATACGCAGTATTTT.

This clonotype came up many times. The rearrangement uses TRBV6-4 and TRBJ1-2, with D perhaps TRBD1 (6 bases). The CDR3 spans 13 residues. CDR1 is MRHNA, CDR2 SNTAGT, per germline. The ends were cut back, 5 bases at V and 2 bases at J, with 9 bases in the middle. The CDR3 loop is CASSNDRNYGYTF. CDR3 bases: TGTGCCAGCAGTAACGACAGGAACTATGGCTACACCTTC.

The CDR3 is CATSAARGETQYF. In nucleotides, the CDR3 is TGTGCCACCAGTGCAGCCCGTGGGGAGACCCAGTACTTC. The chain recombines TRBV24-1 with TRBJ2-5; D not resolved. Trimming pared 5 bases from V and 5 bases from J, leaving 11 bases between. The length of the CDR3 is 13 residues. Germline CDR1 reads KGHDR; CDR2 reads SFDVKD.

The chain combines TRBV7-8 with TRBJ1-2; weak D call: TRBD1 (5 bases). The germline CDR1 and CDR2 sequences are SGHVS and FQNEAQ. CDR3 length equals 15 residues. Trimming left V 7 bases short and J 4 bases short, with 19 bases between. CDR3 protein: CASTLGTDRVYGYTF. The CDR3 DNA sequence: TGTGCCAGCACCCTCGGGACCGACCGAGTCTATGGCTACACCTTC.

The CDR3 loop reads CASSLSVSMNTEAFF. CDR3 bases: TGTGCCAGCAGCTTATCGGTCAGCATGAACACTGAAGCTTTCTTT. V is TRBV11-2 and J is TRBJ1-1; D uncertain. Trimming cost V 2 bases and J 0 bases, with 10 bases left between them. This CDR3 is 15 amino acids long. The germline V gene encodes CDR1 SGHAT and CDR2 FQNNGV.

In its sample, this clonotype was seen a few times. This rearrangement joins TRBV28 to TRBJ1-6; a weak D match, TRBD1 (5 bases). Germline values: CDR1 MDHEN, CDR2 SYDVKM. V was pared by 1 base and J by 10 bases, with 23 bases between. The CDR3 contains 18 residues. The CDR3 nucleotides read TGTGCCAGCAGTTTATATCCGGGACGTCAAAATACCTGGTCACCCCTCCACTTT. It yields the protein CASSLYPGRQNTWSPLHF.

At least ten counts were recorded for this clonotype. The chain has TRBV10-3 and TRBJ2-2; D possibly corresponds to TRBD1 (5 bases). CDR3 size: 15 residues. From germline, CDR1 is ENHRY and CDR2 SYGVKD. V shed 6 bases and J shed 1 base, with 12 bases lying between them. CDR3 residues: CAISSRVGNTGELFF. CDR3 nucleotides: TGTGCCATCAGCTCCAGGGTCGGGAACACCGGGGAGCTGTTTTTT.

This clonotype appeared a few times. The chain uses TRBV3-1 and TRBJ1-1; unclear D gene. Deletions cut 5 bases from V and 8 bases from J, with 9 bases between. Germline V gene data show CDR1 as LGHDT and CDR2 as YNNKEL (reference sequence). CDR3 length: 11 residues. The CDR3 loop reads CASSYSAEAFF. In DNA form, the CDR3 reads TGTGCCAGCAGCTACTCCGCCGAAGCTTTCTTT.

This clonotype occurred many times. The chain links TRBV29-1 to TRBJ2-3; D remains ambiguous. CDR3 length equals 12 residues. From germline, CDR1 is SQVTM and CDR2 ANQGSEA. V lost 7 bases and J lost 2, with 10 bases in between. CDR3 amino acids: CSGLPTTDTQYF. DNA for the CDR3: TGCAGCGGACTTCCCACCACAGATACGCAGTATTTT.

The V and J genes are TRBV5-1 and TRBJ2-3, with D maybe TRBD2 (5 bases). Germline-derived CDR1 and CDR2 are SGHRS and YFSETQ. The V gene lost 8 bases and the J gene lost 2 bases, with 9 bases spanning the gap. This CDR3 has 12 amino acids. The CDR3 sequence is CASREPTDTQYF. DNA of the CDR3: TGCGCCAGTAGGGAGCCCACAGATACGCAGTATTTT.

In its sample, this clonotype was seen a few times. CDR3 protein: CASSYNPGTGNTEAFF. In nucleotides, the CDR3 is TGTGCCAGCAGTTATAACCCCGGGACAGGCAACACTGAAGCTTTCTTT. The chain employs TRBV6-2 or TRBV6-3 and TRBJ1-1, with TRBD1 identical over 8 bases. Losses at the gene ends were 3 bases for V and 2 bases for J; bases not matched to a gene: 8. This CDR3 has 16 amino acids. Germline CDR1 and CDR2: MNHEY and SVGEGT.

This CDR3 is CAWSVQGRSDTQYF. In nucleotides, the CDR3 is TGTGCCTGGAGTGTTCAGGGCAGGTCAGATACGCAGTATTTT. The chain couples TRBV30 to TRBJ2-3, with D tentatively TRBD1 (5 bases). Germline V gene lookup returns CDR1 GTSNPN and CDR2 SVGIG (reference sequence). Trimming removed 0 bases at V and 4 bases at J, with 11 bases between. The length of the CDR3 is 14 residues.

Comments on this clonotype: Since a much larger clone is just one base distant, this may be a read error. The chain carries TRBV29-1 and TRBJ2-2, with a weak D call TRBD2 (6 bases). The CDR3 spans 12 residues. Germline CDR1 reads SQVTM; CDR2 reads ANQGSEA. CDR3 sequence: CSVFLNTGGLFF. CDR3 DNA sequence: TGCAGCGTTTTTCTGAACACCGGGGGGCTGTTTTTT.

CDR3 DNA sequence: TGTGCCAGCGGGGGGGGACTACCCCAAAATGAGCAGTTCTTC. This sequence encodes CASGGGLPQNEQFF. The chain recombines TRBV14 with TRBJ2-1, with TRBD2 matching over 7 bases. Looked up from germline, CDR1 is SGHDN and CDR2 is FVKESK. The CDR3 is made up of 14 amino acids. The J segment lost 7 bases and the V segment lost 8 bases, leaving 11 bases of the junction unmatched.

The chain has TRBV12-3 or TRBV12-4 and TRBJ1-2; 10 bases fit TRBD1. J was trimmed by 5 bases and V by 0 bases; bases with no gene match: 9. The CDR3 length is 17 residues. The CDR3 nucleotides are TGTGCCAGCAGTTTAGCGGGACAGGGGTTTCCATATTATGGCTACACCTTC. Translating gives CASSLAGQGFPYYGYTF.

At least ten counts were recorded for this clonotype. The chain combines TRBV10-3 with TRBJ2-7; D perhaps matches TRBD1 (5 bases). V dropped 5 bases and J dropped 7 bases, with 18 bases sitting between them. Looked up from germline, CDR1 is ENHRY and CDR2 is SYGVKD. The CDR3 is made up of 14 amino acids. The CDR3 here is CAISTERGFVEQYF. Here the CDR3 DNA reads TGTGCCATCAGTACAGAAAGGGGATTTGTAGAGCAGTACTTC.

This clonotype showed up many times. The chain has TRBV6-1 and TRBJ1-1; possible D gene TRBD1, 5 bases. Trimming removed 6 bases at V and 0 bases at J, with 20 bases between. In germline, CDR1 is MNHNS, CDR2 SASEGT. The CDR3 contains 17 residues. CDR3 DNA: TGTGCCAGCAGCGGAGGGGCCGCGGGTCGTATGAACACTGAAGCTTTCTTT. Translating gives CASSGGAAGRMNTEAFF.